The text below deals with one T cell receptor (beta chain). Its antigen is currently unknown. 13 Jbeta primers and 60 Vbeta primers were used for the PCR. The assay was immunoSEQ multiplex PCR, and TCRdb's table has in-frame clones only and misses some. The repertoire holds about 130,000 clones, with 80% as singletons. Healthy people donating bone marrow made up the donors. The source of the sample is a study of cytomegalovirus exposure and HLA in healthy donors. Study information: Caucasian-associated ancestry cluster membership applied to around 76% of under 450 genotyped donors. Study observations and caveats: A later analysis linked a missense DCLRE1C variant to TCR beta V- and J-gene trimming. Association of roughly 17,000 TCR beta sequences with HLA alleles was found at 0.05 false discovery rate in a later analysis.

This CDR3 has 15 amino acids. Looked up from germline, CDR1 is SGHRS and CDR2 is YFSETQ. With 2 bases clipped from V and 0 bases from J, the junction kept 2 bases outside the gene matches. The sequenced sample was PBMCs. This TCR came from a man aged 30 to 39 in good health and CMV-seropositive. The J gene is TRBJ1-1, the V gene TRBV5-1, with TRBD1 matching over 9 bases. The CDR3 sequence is CASSLTGGMNTEAFF. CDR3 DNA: TGCGCCAGCAGCTTAACAGGGGGCATGAACACTGAAGCTTTCTTT. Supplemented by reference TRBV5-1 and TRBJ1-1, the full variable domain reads KAGVTQTPRYLIKTRGQQVTLSCSPISGHRSVSWYQQTPGQGLQFLFEYFSETQRNKGNFPGRFSGRQFSNSRSEMNVSTLELGDSALYLCASSLTGGMNTEAFFGQGTRLTVV.